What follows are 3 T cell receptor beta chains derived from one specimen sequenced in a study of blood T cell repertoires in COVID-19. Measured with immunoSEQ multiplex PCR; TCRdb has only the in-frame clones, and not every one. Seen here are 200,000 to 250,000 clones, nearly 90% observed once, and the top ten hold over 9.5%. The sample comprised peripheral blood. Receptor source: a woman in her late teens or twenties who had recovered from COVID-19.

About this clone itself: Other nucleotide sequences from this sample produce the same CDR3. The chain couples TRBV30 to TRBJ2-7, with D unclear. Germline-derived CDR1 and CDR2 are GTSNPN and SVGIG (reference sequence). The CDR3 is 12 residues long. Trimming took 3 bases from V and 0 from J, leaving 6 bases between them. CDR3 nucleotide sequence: TGTGCCTGGAGCCTAAGCTCCTACGAGCAGTACTTC. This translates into CAWSLSSYEQYF.

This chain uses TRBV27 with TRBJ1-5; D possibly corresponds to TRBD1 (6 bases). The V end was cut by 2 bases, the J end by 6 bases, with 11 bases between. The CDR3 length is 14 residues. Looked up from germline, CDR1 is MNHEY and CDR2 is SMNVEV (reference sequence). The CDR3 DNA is TGTGCCAGCAGTTTAAACAGGGTCGGTCAGCCCCAGCATTTT. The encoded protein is CASSLNRVGQPQHF.

CDR3 amino acids: CASSPGTSGIYEQYF. The CDR3 coding sequence is TGTGCCAGCAGTCCCGGGACTAGCGGGATCTACGAGCAGTACTTC. J is TRBJ2-7 and V is TRBV27; 13 bases agree with TRBD2. CDR3 length equals 15 residues. V gave up 5 bases and J gave up 3 bases; unmatched junction bases: 4. The germline gives CDR1 MNHEY, CDR2 SMNVEV (reference sequence).